Listed here are 5 T cell receptor beta chains from one sample, sequenced in a study of blood T cell repertoires in COVID-19. Clones were sequenced by immunoSEQ multiplex PCR, and TCRdb holds only the in-frame ones, with some missing. The sample consists of tens of thousands of clones, around 90% of them appearing once. The specimen sequenced was peripheral blood. Receptor source: an elderly woman with acute or convalescent COVID-19.

The table lists this clone with a count of one. This chain links TRBV9 with TRBJ2-7; 7 bases fit TRBD1. CDR1 and CDR2 from the germline V gene are SGDLS and YYNGEE. Losses at the gene ends were 2 bases for V and 2 bases for J; bases not matched to a gene: 7. This CDR3 spans 15 amino acids. CDR3: CASSVTGQTPYEQYF. The CDR3 DNA sequence: TGTGCCAGCAGCGTCACGGGACAGACCCCCTACGAGCAGTACTTC.

This chain joins TRBV9 and TRBJ1-5, with 8 bases identical to TRBD1. V lost 3 bases to trimming and J lost 6 bases; unmatched junction nucleotides: 5. The CDR3 runs 14 residues. Germline CDR1 SGDLS, CDR2 YYNGEE. The CDR3 DNA sequence: TGTGCCAGCAGCGGGACAGGGAATGGTCAGCCCCAGCATTTT. Translating it yields CASSGTGNGQPQHF.

V gene TRBV19 combines with J gene TRBJ2-1; D perhaps matches TRBD1 (6 bases). The CDR3 has 11 amino acids. Deletions cut 7 bases from V and 9 bases from J, with 10 bases between. CDR1 and CDR2 from the germline V gene are LNHDA and SQIVND (reference sequence). The CDR3: CASTEGGEQFF. In DNA, the CDR3 is TGTGCCAGTACCGAAGGGGGTGAGCAGTTCTTC.

The rearrangement uses TRBV11-2 and TRBJ2-3; TRBD2 matches at 11 bases. V was pared by 4 bases and J by 1 base, with 4 bases of the junction left unmatched. There are 16 residues in the CDR3. Germline V gene data show CDR1 as SGHAT and CDR2 as FQNNGV. The CDR3 DNA sequence: TGTGCCAGCAGCTCTTATAGCGGGGGGGGCACAGATACGCAGTATTTT. Translated, it gives CASSSYSGGGTDTQYF.

This chain connects TRBV7-8 to TRBJ1-2; perhaps TRBD1 as D (6 bases). The V end was cut by 7 bases, the J end by 3 bases, with 21 bases between. The CDR3 is 16 residues long. Per germline, CDR1 SGHVS and CDR2 FQNEAQ. The CDR3 here is CASTPRTETKDYGYTF. CDR3 coding DNA: TGTGCCAGCACCCCGAGGACAGAAACAAAAGACTATGGCTACACCTTC.